The 28 T cell receptor beta chains listed next were all sequenced from one sample in a study of T cell changes during pregnancy in multiple sclerosis. The protocol was immunoSEQ multiplex PCR, while the TCRdb copy is restricted to in-frame clones and leaves out a portion. The data hold tens of thousands of clones, with about 92% observed a single time. This specimen was CD4+ T cells from peripheral blood mononuclear cells, taken before pregnancy. The receptors were gathered from a female donor with multiple sclerosis, enrolled in a pregnancy study.

The rearrangement uses TRBV4-1 and TRBJ2-7, with D perhaps TRBD2 (5 bases). Germline V lookup: CDR1 MGHRA, CDR2 YSYEKL. Trimming pared 1 base from V and 2 bases from J, leaving 12 bases between. The CDR3 sequence is 15 residues long. CDR3 DNA: TGCGCCAGCAGCCAAGGGACTTCTTTTCCCTACGAGCAGTACTTC. Translating it yields CASSQGTSFPYEQYF.

The rearrangement links TRBV5-1 to TRBJ2-1, with 14 positions matching TRBD2. Germline-derived CDR1 and CDR2 are SGHRS and YFSETQ. The trim removed 4 bases at V and 8 bases at J, leaving 5 bases unmatched. The CDR3 is 15 residues long. Here the CDR3 reads CASSPGTSGSYEQFF. The CDR3 DNA is TGCGCCAGCAGCCCCGGGACTAGCGGGAGCTATGAGCAGTTCTTC. Complete variable domain (other parts from reference TRBV5-1 and TRBJ2-1): KAGVTQTPRYLIKTRGQQVTLSCSPISGHRSVSWYQQTPGQGLQFLFEYFSETQRNKGNFPGRFSGRQFSNSRSEMNVSTLELGDSALYLCASSPGTSGSYEQFFGPGTRLTVL.

The chain joins TRBV6-6 to TRBJ2-3; D not resolved. Trimming removed 6 bases at V and 2 bases at J, with 15 bases between. Germline V gives CDR1 MNHNY, CDR2 SVGAGI (reference sequence). CDR3 length: 15 residues. CDR3 loop: CASSSRVPFTDTQYF. The CDR3 DNA reads as TGTGCCAGCAGCTCCCGGGTTCCTTTCACAGATACGCAGTATTTT.

The rearrangement joins TRBV6-5 to TRBJ1-1; D unresolved. The CDR3 is 15 residues long. Germline CDR1 and CDR2: MNHEY and SVGAGI. Trimming took 0 bases from V and 1 from J, leaving 9 bases between them. DNA of the CDR3: TGTGCCAGCAGTTACTCCCCTATCGCGAACACTGAAGCTTTCTTT. Protein sequence: CASSYSPIANTEAFF.

This clone was seen a single time. The J gene is TRBJ1-1, the V gene TRBV7-2; 8 bases match TRBD1. Unmatched junction bases numbered 7, after V lost 6 bases and J lost 1 base. There are 15 residues in the CDR3. Looked up from germline, CDR1 is SGHTA and CDR2 is FQGNSA. The CDR3 protein is CASRPTGTGNTEAFF. In DNA form, the CDR3 reads TGTGCCAGCAGACCTACCGGGACAGGGAACACTGAAGCTTTCTTT.

The chain carries TRBV9 and TRBJ2-7, with 7 bases identical to TRBD2. The CDR3 sequence is 13 residues long. The germline CDR1 and CDR2 sequences are SGDLS and YYNGEE. Trimming at V came to 5 bases and at J to 3 bases, leaving 5 bases not matched to a gene. The CDR3 is CASSSGTIYEQYF. CDR3 nucleotides: TGTGCCAGCAGTTCCGGGACTATCTACGAGCAGTACTTC.

The chain employs TRBV6-1 and TRBJ2-7, with 12 bases lining up with TRBD1. Per the germline V gene, CDR1 is MNHNS and CDR2 is SASEGT. This CDR3 is built from 15 residues. The V segment lost 2 bases and the J segment 6 bases; nucleotides outside the gene matches: 5. The CDR3 loop is CASSETWDRGREQYF. The CDR3 DNA follows: TGTGCCAGCAGTGAAACCTGGGACAGGGGGCGCGAGCAGTACTTC.

The V and J genes are TRBV29-1 and TRBJ2-7, with TRBD1 matching 8 bases. There are 12 residues in the CDR3. Germline values: CDR1 SQVTM, CDR2 ANQGSEA. Germline trimming cut 7 bases from V and 0 bases from J; bases unmatched to any gene: 2. The CDR3 sequence: CSAGTGSYEQYF. The CDR3 nucleotides are TGCAGCGCCGGGACAGGCTCCTACGAGCAGTACTTC.

V is TRBV28 and J is TRBJ1-1, with a tentative D call TRBD1 (5 bases). With 2 bases removed from V and 2 bases from J, the gap between germline ends came to 9 bases. The CDR3 loop spans 14 amino acids. CDR1 is MDHEN and CDR2 is SYDVKM in the germline V gene. CDR3 amino acids: CASSLVGGNTEAFF. The DNA for the CDR3 is TGTGCCAGCAGTTTAGTCGGGGGTAACACTGAAGCTTTCTTT.

The rearrangement links TRBV9 to TRBJ1-2; D is unclear. Germline CDR1 SGDLS, CDR2 YYNGEE. V was pared by 3 bases and J by 0 bases, with 12 bases between. This CDR3 is 15 amino acids long. This CDR3 is CASSGGLRSNYGYTF. CDR3 in DNA: TGTGCCAGCAGCGGCGGTCTTCGATCTAACTATGGCTACACCTTC. Drawing the rest from reference TRBV9 and TRBJ1-2, the complete variable domain is DSGVTQTPKHLITATGQRVTLRCSPRSGDLSVYWYQQSLDQGLQFLIQYYNGEERAKGNILERFSAQQFPDLHSELNLSSLELGDSALYFCASSGGLRSNYGYTFGSGTRLTVV.

The V and J genes are TRBV28 and TRBJ1-5; a weak D match, TRBD1 (5 bases). The CDR3 contains 15 residues. Looked up from germline, CDR1 is MDHEN and CDR2 is SYDVKM. V lost 2 bases and J lost 5, with 13 bases in between. CDR3 coding DNA: TGTGCCAGCAGTTTAGTGACAGTTCTTTATCAGCCCCAGCATTTT. Amino acid sequence: CASSLVTVLYQPQHF. The entire variable domain, with the rest obtained from reference TRBV28 and TRBJ1-5, is as follows: DVKVTQSSRYLVKRTGEKVFLECVQDMDHENMFWYRQDPGLGLRLIYFSYDVKMKEKGDIPEGYSVSREKKERFSLILESASTNQTSMYLCASSLVTVLYQPQHFGDGTRLSIL.

The chain's CDR3 is CASSTGGKGSGNTIYF. CDR3 bases: TGTGCCAGCAGTACAGGGGGCAAGGGCTCTGGAAACACCATATATTTT. This chain connects TRBV7-9 to TRBJ1-3; the match to TRBD1 covers 9 bases. V dropped 6 bases and J dropped 0; count of bases not matched to a gene: 6. CDR1 is SEHNR and CDR2 is FQNEAQ in the germline V gene (reference sequence). This CDR3 spans 16 amino acids. The variable domain in full, completed from reference TRBV7-9 and TRBJ1-3, reads DTGVSQNPRHKITKRGQNVTFRCDPISEHNRLYWYRQTLGQGPEFLTYFQNEAQLEKSRLLSDRFSAERPKGSFSTLEIQRTEQGDSAMYLCASSTGGKGSGNTIYFGEGSWLTVV.

V gene TRBV19 combines with J gene TRBJ1-1; 8 bases match TRBD1. There are 15 residues in the CDR3. Unmatched junction bases numbered 7, after V lost 5 bases and J lost 2 bases. The V gene's germline CDR1 is LNHDA and CDR2 SQIVND (reference sequence). The CDR3 coding sequence is TGTGCCAGTAGTCGCCAGGGGGCGGGAAACACTGAAGCTTTCTTT. Translated: CASSRQGAGNTEAFF.

The chain recombines TRBV28 with TRBJ1-2; no clear D gene. V was clipped by 3 bases and J by 8 bases, with 16 bases between them. The germline V gene encodes CDR1 MDHEN and CDR2 SYDVKM. The CDR3 extends over 14 amino acids. CDR3 sequence: CASSFTEGIWGYTF. The DNA of the CDR3 is TGTGCCAGCAGTTTCACGGAGGGTATATGGGGCTACACCTTC.

The chain couples TRBV18 to TRBJ1-4; 7 bases match TRBD1. Germline lookup yields CDR1 KGHSH and CDR2 LQKENI. J gave up 5 bases and V 6 bases, and 9 bases lay outside the gene matches. The CDR3 loop spans 15 amino acids. The CDR3 here is CASSLNMDRNEKLFF. The CDR3 DNA sequence: TGTGCCAGCTCTCTCAACATGGACAGGAATGAAAAACTGTTTTTT.

V and J are TRBV28 and TRBJ2-4; D is perhaps TRBD1 (5 bases). From germline, CDR1 is MDHEN and CDR2 SYDVKM. V lost 8 bases, J lost 0 bases, and 11 bases lay in between. This CDR3 has 14 residues. Here the CDR3 reads CASAGGQAKNIQYF. The DNA of the CDR3 is TGTGCCAGCGCAGGCGGACAAGCCAAAAACATTCAGTACTTC.

The genes are TRBV4-1 and TRBJ1-3; a possible D gene is TRBD1 (6 bases). Trimming left V 4 bases short and J 3 bases short, with 16 bases between. This CDR3 has 16 amino acids. Germline values: CDR1 MGHRA, CDR2 YSYEKL. In nucleotides, the CDR3 is TGCGCCAGCAGCCCCCTGGCCAGGGGCCTTGGAAACACCATATATTTT. Its protein product is CASSPLARGLGNTIYF.

This clone was observed a single time. V usage is TRBV28 and J usage is TRBJ1-4; 8 positions match TRBD1. Germline values: CDR1 MDHEN, CDR2 SYDVKM. The CDR3 spans 16 residues. Trimming at V came to 0 bases and at J to 8 bases, leaving 8 bases not matched to a gene. The CDR3 bases are TGTGCCAGCAGTTTATGGGTTAGACAGGGGAAAGAAAAACTGTTTTTT. Encoded protein: CASSLWVRQGKEKLFF.

This clone was counted once. The chain has TRBV18 and TRBJ1-2; D remains unclear. Germline V gene lookup returns CDR1 KGHSH and CDR2 LQKENI. The CDR3 loop spans 14 amino acids. Trimming took 6 bases from V and 8 from J, leaving 19 bases between them. This CDR3 is CASSPSAPGMGYTF. In nucleotides, the CDR3 is TGTGCCAGCTCCCCCAGTGCACCGGGTATGGGCTACACCTTC.

The V and J genes are TRBV14 and TRBJ2-1, with 13 bases fitting TRBD2. The CDR3 is made up of 19 amino acids. Trimming at V came to 3 bases and at J to 0 bases, leaving 8 bases not matched to a gene. The germline V gene encodes CDR1 SGHDN and CDR2 FVKESK. This CDR3 is CASSQSWTSGRRSYNEQFF. CDR3 coding DNA: TGTGCCAGCAGCCAGAGCTGGACTAGCGGGAGACGCTCCTACAATGAGCAGTTCTTC.

J is TRBJ2-2 and V is TRBV4-2, with 7 bases matching TRBD1. V shed 1 base, J shed 0 bases, and the junction held 2 bases outside the gene matches. Germline CDR1 reads LGHNA; CDR2 reads YNFKEQ. This CDR3 spans 16 amino acids. The CDR3 loop is CASSQVTGANTGELFF. CDR3 in DNA: TGTGCCAGCAGCCAAGTCACAGGGGCGAACACCGGGGAGCTGTTTTTT.

The genes are TRBV5-1 and TRBJ2-2, with 9 positions matching TRBD1. Per germline, CDR1 SGHRS and CDR2 YFSETQ. The CDR3 is 17 amino acids. Trimming cost V 1 base and J 1 base; bases outside gene matches: 5. Written as DNA, the CDR3 is TGCGCCAGCAGCTTGTTGGGGGGACAGGGGAACACCGGGGAGCTGTTTTTT. It encodes CASSLLGGQGNTGELFF.

CDR3 nucleotides: TGTGCCAGCAGTTCCGAAACGACAGGCGCTATCTATGGCTACACCTTC. Protein: CASSSETTGAIYGYTF. V gene TRBV6-6 combines with J gene TRBJ1-2, with D possibly being TRBD1 (6 bases). The CDR3 has 16 residues. Trimming took 4 bases from V and 4 from J, leaving 19 bases between them. CDR1 MNHNY and CDR2 SVGAGI come from the germline V gene (reference sequence).

The rearrangement links TRBV5-1 to TRBJ1-3, with a weak D call TRBD1 (6 bases). The CDR3 covers 14 residues. Germline V gives CDR1 SGHRS, CDR2 YFSETQ. Trimming removed 4 bases from V and 4 bases from J, with 12 bases in between. Written as DNA, the CDR3 is TGCGCCAGCAGCCTGGGACAAACCGGAAACACCATATATTTT. This gives the protein CASSLGQTGNTIYF. Based on the CDR3 plus reference TRBV5-1 and TRBJ1-3, the full variable domain is KAGVTQTPRYLIKTRGQQVTLSCSPISGHRSVSWYQQTPGQGLQFLFEYFSETQRNKGNFPGRFSGRQFSNSRSEMNVSTLELGDSALYLCASSLGQTGNTIYFGEGSWLTVV.

V and J are TRBV11-2 and TRBJ2-1, with no clear D. CDR1 is SGHAT and CDR2 is FQNNGV in the germline V gene. This CDR3 region has 13 residues. Trimming removed 5 bases from V and 10 bases from J, with 15 bases in between. The CDR3 nucleotides read TGTGCCAGCAGCCGTCGACTGGAGTCCGAGCAGTTCTTC. Translating it yields CASSRRLESEQFF.

The CDR3 sequence: CASRPGGGKTEAFF. CDR3 bases: TGTGCCAGCAGGCCCGGGGGGGGCAAAACTGAAGCTTTCTTT. The chain recombines TRBV5-4 with TRBJ1-1, with D tentatively TRBD1 (6 bases). V gave up 5 bases and J gave up 5 bases, with 16 bases separating them. Germline V gene data show CDR1 as SGHNT and CDR2 as YYREEE (reference sequence). The CDR3 runs to 14 residues.

The chain combines TRBV28 with TRBJ1-3; D is possibly TRBD1 (6 bases). Trimming took off 2 bases at V and 11 bases at J, with 13 bases between the two ends. Per germline, CDR1 MDHEN and CDR2 SYDVKM. This CDR3 spans 13 amino acids. In nucleotides, the CDR3 is TGTGCCAGCAGTTTAAACATCAACAGGGCCATATATTTT. Its translation: CASSLNINRAIYF.

The V call is TRBV6-1, the J call TRBJ2-3; D may be TRBD2 (5 bases). Germline-derived CDR1 and CDR2 are MNHNS and SASEGT. The CDR3 has 14 amino acids. The V end lost 11 bases, the J end lost 2 bases, and 17 bases lay between the germline ends. CDR3 sequence (DNA): TGTGCCGCCAGTGTTAGCGATATCACAGATACGCAGTATTTT. The encoded protein is CAASVSDITDTQYF.